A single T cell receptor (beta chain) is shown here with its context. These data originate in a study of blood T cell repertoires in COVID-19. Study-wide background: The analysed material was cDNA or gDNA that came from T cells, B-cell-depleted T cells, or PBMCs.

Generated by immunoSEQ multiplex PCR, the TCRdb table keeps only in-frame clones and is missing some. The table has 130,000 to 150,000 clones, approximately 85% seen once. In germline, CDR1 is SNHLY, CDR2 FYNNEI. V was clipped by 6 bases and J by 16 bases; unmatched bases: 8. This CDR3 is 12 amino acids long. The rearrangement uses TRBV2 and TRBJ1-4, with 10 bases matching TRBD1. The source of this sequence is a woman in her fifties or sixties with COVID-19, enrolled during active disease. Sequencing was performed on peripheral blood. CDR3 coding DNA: TGTGCCAGCAGGAGGGCCGGGACAGGGGAGTTTTTT. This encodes CASRRAGTGEFF.